One and the same sample provided the 26 T cell receptor beta chains below, sequenced in a study of spatial heterogeneity in lung cancer. The time point denotes: blood at routine non-recurrence follow-up after resection. TCRdb used MiXCR to reprocess the 5' RACE reads, holding one entry per CDR3 protein. Among around 41,000 distinct CDR3 sequences, more than 20% were seen once, and the ten largest hold approximately 6.8%. The sequenced sample was PBMCs, obtained at follow-up. The receptor set was obtained from a female donor with early-stage non-small cell lung cancer.

This clonotype was seen more than once but under ten times. The chain links TRBV6-1 to TRBJ2-7, with unresolved D. V dropped 1 base and J dropped 6 bases, with 10 bases sitting between them. The germline CDR1 and CDR2 sequences are MNHNS and SASEGT. The CDR3 consists of 13 residues. The DNA of the CDR3 is TGTGCCAGCAGTGAAGGTGTCAGGCGCGAGCAGTACGTC. This gives the protein CASSEGVRREQYV.

A few counts support this clonotype. The J gene is TRBJ1-2, the V gene TRBV3-1; D is unresolved. V was pared by 0 bases and J by 4 bases, with 18 bases between. Per the germline V gene, CDR1 is LGHDT and CDR2 is YNNKEL (reference sequence). This CDR3 spans 17 amino acids. The CDR3 region is CASSQDVAQSVIYGYTF. The CDR3 nucleotides are TGTGCCAGCAGCCAAGACGTGGCCCAGTCGGTGATCTATGGCTACACCTTC.

This clonotype was found a few times. Here the CDR3 reads CASSSPTSTDTQYF. In DNA form, the CDR3 reads TGTGCCAGCAGCTCGCCTACTAGCACAGATACGCAGTATTTT. The chain employs TRBV7-6 and TRBJ2-3, with D hard to call. Trimming took off 4 bases at V and 0 bases at J, with 8 bases between the two ends. Germline V gene sequence: CDR1 SGHVS, CDR2 FNYEAQ. The CDR3 has 14 amino acids.

This sequence joins TRBV7-2 and TRBJ1-2; D is ambiguous. V lost 0 bases and J 8 bases, leaving 13 bases between the germline ends. CDR3 length: 14 amino acids. The germline V gene encodes CDR1 SGHTA and CDR2 FQGNSA. CDR3 in DNA: TGTGCCAGCAGCTTAGCGTTGGGGATAGGCGGCTACACCTTC. Protein sequence: CASSLALGIGGYTF. Full variable domain (remainder filled in from reference TRBV7-2 and TRBJ1-2): GAGVSQSPSNKVTEKGKDVELRCDPISGHTALYWYRQSLGQGLEFLIYFQGNSAPDKSGLPSDRFSAERTGGSVSTLTIQRTQQEDSAVYLCASSLALGIGGYTFGSGTRLTVV.

This sequence joins TRBV2 and TRBJ2-3; 7 bases match TRBD2. The CDR3 length is 12 residues. Trimming took 7 bases from V and 6 from J; bases not matched to a gene: 4. The germline V gene has CDR1 SNHLY and CDR2 FYNNEI. The CDR3 coding sequence is TGTGCCAGCATTAGTAGCGGGGATACGCAGTATTTT. Residues: CASISSGDTQYF.

This clonotype was counted between two and nine times. The chain recombines TRBV25-1 with TRBJ2-1; D is perhaps TRBD2 (5 bases). The germline V gene has CDR1 MGHDK and CDR2 SYGVNS. The CDR3 has 13 amino acids. Trimming pared 5 bases from V and 7 bases from J, leaving 12 bases between. CDR3 coding DNA: TGTGCCAGCAGTTTTGGGAGAAGGAATGAGCAGTTCTTC. Protein sequence: CASSFGRRNEQFF.

This rearrangement joins TRBV20-1 to TRBJ2-5; the D gene is possibly TRBD1 (5 bases). Trimming removed 2 bases from V and 4 bases from J, with 11 bases in between. The CDR3 contains 13 residues. CDR1 and CDR2 (germline): DFQATT, SNEGSKA (reference sequence). For the CDR3, the DNA is TGCAGTGCTAGAACGGACATCGGAGAGACCCAGTACTTC. Amino acids: CSARTDIGETQYF.

Worth noting for this clonotype: Compared with germline, one end of the junction differs, possibly owing to a read error. CDR3 amino acids: CPWSGATSGSHNEQFF. The CDR3 bases are TGCCCCTGGAGTGGGGCAACTAGCGGGAGCCACAATGAGCAGTTCTTC. The chain joins TRBV30 to TRBJ2-1; 11 nucleotides line up with TRBD2. CDR1 GTSNPN and CDR2 SVGIG come from the germline V gene (reference sequence). The CDR3 sequence is 16 residues long.

This clonotype was counted ten times or more. The rearrangement uses TRBV29-1 and TRBJ2-3, with D hard to call. This CDR3 contains 12 residues. Germline loops: CDR1 SQVTM, CDR2 ANQGSEA. The ends were cut back, 4 bases at V and 6 bases at J, with 11 bases in the middle. CDR3 nucleotide sequence: TGCAGCGTTGTCATTACGGAGGATACGCAGTATTTT. Protein product: CSVVITEDTQYF.

The chain employs TRBV7-2 and TRBJ2-3; 10 bases are shared with TRBD2. The CDR3 sequence is 16 residues long. CDR1 SGHTA and CDR2 FQGNSA come from the germline V gene. Trimming cost V 3 bases and J 5 bases; bases outside gene matches: 8. The CDR3 DNA reads TGTGCCAGCAGCTTGGGTAGCGGGAGGCTGTTAGATACGCAGTATTTT. Its translation is CASSLGSGRLLDTQYF.

The V gene is TRBV20-1, the J gene TRBJ2-1; TRBD2 aligns across 9 bases. This CDR3 contains 16 residues. The V segment lost 1 base and the J segment 0 bases; nucleotides outside the gene matches: 4. The V gene's germline CDR1 is DFQATT and CDR2 SNEGSKA (reference sequence). CDR3 sequence (DNA): TGCAGTGCTAGAGGGGCTAGCGGGAACTCCTACAATGAGCAGTTCTTC. Its translation is CSARGASGNSYNEQFF.

There are many counts of this clonotype. The chain has TRBV5-1 and TRBJ2-2; 9 nucleotides agree with TRBD1. V shed 4 bases, J shed 0 bases, and the junction held 1 base outside the gene matches. Germline V gives CDR1 SGHRS, CDR2 YFSETQ. CDR3 length: 15 residues. The CDR3 loop reads CASSRTGANTGELFF. In nucleotides, the CDR3 is TGCGCCAGCAGCCGGACAGGGGCGAACACCGGGGAGCTGTTTTTT.

The rearrangement links TRBV28 to TRBJ1-1; 9 bases line up with TRBD1. CDR3 length: 17 residues. Trimming cost V 4 bases and J 6 bases; bases outside gene matches: 15. CDR1 is MDHEN, CDR2 SYDVKM, per germline. CDR3 protein: CASSYLTGGAENSEAFF. The CDR3 nucleotides are TGTGCCAGCAGTTACTTAACAGGGGGCGCGGAAAATTCTGAAGCTTTCTTT. The variable domain in full, completed from reference TRBV28 and TRBJ1-1, reads DVKVTQSSRYLVKRTGEKVFLECVQDMDHENMFWYRQDPGLGLRLIYFSYDVKMKEKGDIPEGYSVSREKKERFSLILESASTNQTSMYLCASSYLTGGAENSEAFFGQGTRLTVV.

This chain connects TRBV20-1 to TRBJ2-3; no reliable D call. The CDR3 is made up of 13 amino acids. Per germline, CDR1 DFQATT and CDR2 SNEGSKA (reference sequence). The V end was cut by 2 bases, the J end by 6 bases, with 12 bases between. CDR3 residues: CSARILLGDTQYF. CDR3 DNA sequence: TGCAGTGCTAGAATCCTCTTGGGGGATACGCAGTATTTT.

This clonotype has at least ten counts. The CDR3, as DNA: TGTGCCAGCAAATTGGGACTAGCGGACTCGACCTACAATGAGCAGTTCTTC. It translates to CASKLGLADSTYNEQFF. The chain uses TRBV6-5 and TRBJ2-1; the match to TRBD2 covers 11 bases. Germline values: CDR1 MNHEY, CDR2 SVGAGI. The length of the CDR3 is 17 residues. The V segment lost 7 bases and the J segment 2 bases; nucleotides outside the gene matches: 10.

The chain recombines TRBV2 with TRBJ2-2, with no clear D. The CDR3 sequence is 17 residues long. Trimming pared 0 bases from V and 3 bases from J, leaving 14 bases between. Germline V lookup: CDR1 SNHLY, CDR2 FYNNEI. The CDR3: CASSEAHPRQDTGELFF. The CDR3 nucleotides are TGTGCCAGCAGTGAAGCTCACCCCCGGCAAGACACCGGGGAGCTGTTTTTT.

The chain combines TRBV5-1 with TRBJ1-6, with D possibly TRBD1 on 5 matching bases. Deletions cut 1 base from V and 5 bases from J, with 13 bases between. The germline gives CDR1 SGHRS, CDR2 YFSETQ. The CDR3 runs to 16 residues. The CDR3 reads CASSLTQGNHNSPLHF. CDR3 nucleotides: TGCGCCAGCAGCTTGACTCAGGGAAACCATAATTCACCCCTCCACTTT.

V is TRBV2 and J is TRBJ2-1; D is unresolved. Per the germline V gene, CDR1 is SNHLY and CDR2 is FYNNEI. Trimming took off 2 bases at V and 8 bases at J, with 4 bases between the two ends. There are 11 residues in the CDR3. CDR3 nucleotide sequence: TGTGCCAGCAGTGAATGGTATGAGCAGTTCTTC. This codes for CASSEWYEQFF.

This clonotype was seen only a few times. V and J are TRBV28 and TRBJ2-7; D is unclear. There are 10 residues in the CDR3. CDR1 and CDR2 from the germline V gene are MDHEN and SYDVKM. Trimming removed 10 bases at V and 1 base at J, with 5 bases between. The CDR3 loop reads CATGSYEQYF. The CDR3 DNA reads TGTGCCACCGGTTCCTACGAGCAGTACTTC.

This clonotype was picked up a small number of times. DNA of the CDR3: TGTGCCAGCAGTTTACTAGCGGGGGGATATGAGCAGTTCTTC. As protein: CASSLLAGGYEQFF. The chain carries TRBV27 and TRBJ2-1, with 11 bases identical to TRBD2. The CDR3 contains 14 residues. CDR1 and CDR2 (germline): MNHEY, SMNVEV (reference sequence). With 2 bases clipped from V and 8 bases from J, the junction kept 2 bases outside the gene matches.

This clonotype has a count of ten or more. The genes are TRBV7-2 and TRBJ2-1; TRBD2 agrees at 10 bases. Germline V gene lookup returns CDR1 SGHTA and CDR2 FQGNSA. The CDR3 length is 16 residues. V was pared by 1 base and J by 5 bases, with 5 bases of the junction left unmatched. The CDR3: CASSLVGTSAHNEQFF. As DNA, the CDR3 is TGTGCCAGCAGCTTAGTAGGGACTAGCGCCCACAATGAGCAGTTCTTC. The complete variable domain, with remaining parts taken from reference TRBV7-2 and TRBJ2-1, reads GAGVSQSPSNKVTEKGKDVELRCDPISGHTALYWYRQSLGQGLEFLIYFQGNSAPDKSGLPSDRFSAERTGGSVSTLTIQRTQQEDSAVYLCASSLVGTSAHNEQFFGPGTRLTVL.

CDR3 bases: TGTGCCAGCAGCTTAGTGGTGGGGGCCAATGAGCAGTTCTTC. This encodes CASSLVVGANEQFF. This chain uses TRBV7-2 with TRBJ2-1; weak D call: TRBD1 (6 bases). This CDR3 contains 14 residues. The germline V gene has CDR1 SGHTA and CDR2 FQGNSA. V was shortened by 1 base and J by 6 bases, with 10 bases between the two germline ends.

This clonotype was seen more than once but under ten times. CDR3 amino acids: CASSGQGSTSGNTIYF. As DNA, the CDR3 is TGTGCCAGCAGTGGACAGGGTTCAACCTCTGGAAACACCATATATTTT. This chain uses TRBV2 with TRBJ1-3; 7 bases agree with TRBD1. After removal of 4 bases from V and 0 bases from J, the junction contained 6 bases not matched to a gene. This CDR3 has 16 residues. Germline CDR1 reads SNHLY; CDR2 reads FYNNEI.

This chain joins TRBV20-1 and TRBJ2-1; tentatively, D is TRBD2 (5 bases). This CDR3 spans 18 amino acids. Germline CDR1 reads DFQATT; CDR2 reads SNEGSKA (reference sequence). Between the trimmed V and J ends, which lost 0 bases and 1 base, there was a span of 19 bases. In DNA form, the CDR3 reads TGCAGTGCTAGAGATAGCGAGGGCAACCGCGGGTCCTACAATGAGCAGTTCTTC. It yields the protein CSARDSEGNRGSYNEQFF.

The rearrangement links TRBV6-1 to TRBJ2-3; D may be TRBD2 (6 bases). Trimming shortened V by 10 bases and J by 0 bases, and 17 bases separated the two germline ends. The CDR3 is made up of 15 amino acids. Germline-derived CDR1 and CDR2 are MNHNS and SASEGT. CDR3 nucleotide sequence: TGTGCCACCGGGGGACTCCAACCTAGCACAGATACGCAGTATTTT. Amino acid sequence: CATGGLQPSTDTQYF.

This clonotype was seen only a few times. The chain is built from TRBV11-2 and TRBJ2-7; TRBD1 matches at 9 bases. V dropped 5 bases and J dropped 4; count of bases not matched to a gene: 21. The CDR3 sequence is 19 residues long. Germline V gene sequence: CDR1 SGHAT, CDR2 FQNNGV. This chain's CDR3 is CASSPIRRIRTGAGYEQYF. CDR3 in DNA: TGTGCCAGCAGCCCGATACGACGGATCCGGACAGGGGCGGGGTACGAGCAGTACTTC.